The 15 T cell receptor beta chains given below trace back to one sample, sequenced in a study of shared clonotypes between healthy human individuals. Assay used: immunoSEQ multiplex PCR; TCRdb lists only in-frame clones, some missing. Of a few million clones in the sample, approximately 94% are singletons; the top ten hold 0.13% to 0.15%. Sequenced sample: naive CD4+ T cells sorted from blood. Regarding subset: CD45RA+ positively selected. These TCRs come from a man aged 18 to 29 in good health.

There are a few counts of this clone. The rearrangement links TRBV28 to TRBJ1-5, with 9 bases identical to TRBD1. Germline-derived CDR1 and CDR2 are MDHEN and SYDVKM. V lost 10 bases, J lost 6 bases, and 7 bases stayed unmatched. The CDR3 is 13 residues long. The CDR3, as DNA: TGTGCCACAGAACAGGGGGCATTTCAGCCCCAGCATTTT. This sequence encodes CATEQGAFQPQHF.

The rearrangement uses TRBV5-1 and TRBJ2-7, with 8 bases identical to TRBD1. Germline CDR1 is SGHRS and CDR2 is YFSETQ. V lost 5 bases to trimming and J lost 5 bases; unmatched junction nucleotides: 9. The CDR3 contains 14 residues. The CDR3: CASSPPDRAHEQYF. The CDR3 DNA reads as TGCGCCAGCAGTCCACCGGACAGGGCCCACGAGCAGTACTTC.

The chain uses TRBV30 and TRBJ1-2; 8 bases map to TRBD1. Germline CDR1 GTSNPN, CDR2 SVGIG (reference sequence). V dropped 5 bases and J dropped 12; count of bases not matched to a gene: 11. This CDR3 has 12 residues. The CDR3 reads CAWGRTGINNTF. The CDR3 DNA reads as TGTGCCTGGGGCCGGACAGGGATTAATAACACCTTC.

This clone is a singleton in its sample. The V call is TRBV5-1, the J call TRBJ2-7; 12 bases match TRBD2. J lost 6 bases, V lost 5 bases, and 6 bases had no gene match. Germline V gene data show CDR1 as SGHRS and CDR2 as YFSETQ. CDR3 length: 14 residues. The CDR3 protein is CASRLTSGSLEQYF. CDR3 in DNA: TGCGCCAGCAGACTGACTAGCGGGAGCCTCGAGCAGTACTTC.

As regards this clone: The sample carries other DNA sequences with the same CDR3. The chain has TRBV5-1 and TRBJ1-2; D possibly corresponds to TRBD1 (5 bases). Deletions cut 3 bases from V and 3 bases from J, with 12 bases between. This CDR3 comprises 14 residues. Germline CDR1 reads SGHRS; CDR2 reads YFSETQ. The CDR3 loop is CASSSGGADYGYTF. The CDR3 DNA reads as TGCGCCAGCAGCTCGGGGGGTGCGGACTATGGCTACACCTTC.

The gene calls are TRBV5-1 and TRBJ2-2, with TRBD1 identical over 11 bases. The germline V gene has CDR1 SGHRS and CDR2 YFSETQ. V trimming: 9 bases; J trimming: 6 bases; junction bases outside the gene matches: 10. The CDR3 is 15 residues long. CDR3 loop: CATDLGQGAPGELFF. CDR3 DNA sequence: TGCGCCACCGACCTCGGACAGGGGGCTCCCGGGGAGCTGTTTTTT. Full variable domain (outside the CDR3, taken from reference TRBV5-1 and TRBJ2-2): KAGVTQTPRYLIKTRGQQVTLSCSPISGHRSVSWYQQTPGQGLQFLFEYFSETQRNKGNFPGRFSGRQFSNSRSEMNVSTLELGDSALYLCATDLGQGAPGELFFGEGSRLTVL.

Details on this clone: This sample also contains other DNA sequences that code for the same CDR3. The chain carries TRBV2 and TRBJ1-1; 8 bases match TRBD1. This CDR3 spans 14 amino acids. The germline CDR1 and CDR2 sequences are SNHLY and FYNNEI. V was clipped by 4 bases and J by 2 bases; unmatched bases: 3. The CDR3 protein is CASSGQGANTEAFF. The CDR3 DNA follows: TGTGCCAGCAGTGGGCAGGGGGCTAACACTGAAGCTTTCTTT.

The chain has TRBV7-9 and TRBJ1-3; no definite D call. Germline V gene sequence: CDR1 SEHNR, CDR2 FQNEAQ (reference sequence). The V and J ends lost 5 bases and 0 bases respectively, with 14 bases between them. This CDR3 has 16 residues. The CDR3 here is CASSPPKGSSGNTIYF. Written as DNA, the CDR3 is TGTGCCAGCAGCCCCCCCAAAGGTAGCTCTGGAAACACCATATATTTT.

V and J are TRBV19 and TRBJ2-1; D is unresolved. CDR1 is LNHDA and CDR2 is SQIVND in the germline V gene (reference sequence). CDR3 length: 15 residues. V lost 3 bases and J lost 4, with 13 bases in between. The CDR3 bases are TGTGCCAGTAGTATTCGTCATACCCTGTACAATGAGCAGTTCTTC. Encoded protein: CASSIRHTLYNEQFF. Full variable domain (rest looked up from reference TRBV19 and TRBJ2-1): DGGITQSPKYLFRKEGQNVTLSCEQNLNHDAMYWYRQDPGQGLRLIYYSQIVNDFQKGDIAEGYSVSREKKESFPLTVTSAQKNPTAFYLCASSIRHTLYNEQFFGPGTRLTVL.

The gene calls are TRBV7-2 and TRBJ2-7; D is uncertain. Germline V gives CDR1 SGHTA, CDR2 FQGNSA. Trimming left V 2 bases short and J 3 bases short, with 11 bases between. The CDR3 consists of 14 residues. CDR3 in amino acids: CASSLLYVGYEQYF. The CDR3 bases are TGTGCCAGCAGCTTACTATACGTGGGCTACGAGCAGTACTTC. Looking up the rest from reference TRBV7-2 and TRBJ2-7 gives the full variable domain: GAGVSQSPSNKVTEKGKDVELRCDPISGHTALYWYRQSLGQGLEFLIYFQGNSAPDKSGLPSDRFSAERTGGSVSTLTIQRTQQEDSAVYLCASSLLYVGYEQYFGPGTRLTVT.

V is TRBV20-1 and J is TRBJ2-5; D is uncertain. The J call is in doubt because the DNA end fits TRBJ2-7 better. Looked up from germline, CDR1 is DFQATT and CDR2 is SNEGSKA (reference sequence). The CDR3 sequence is 11 residues long. This chain's CDR3 is CSARDPYEQYF. The CDR3 DNA sequence: TGCAGTGCTAGAGATCCCTACGAGCAGTACTTC.

The chain employs TRBV27 and TRBJ2-2; D not resolved. Germline CDR1 is MNHEY and CDR2 is SMNVEV (reference sequence). The V gene lost 4 bases and the J gene lost 4 bases, with 13 bases spanning the gap. The CDR3 consists of 15 residues. The CDR3 region is CASSWRPYGTGELFF. DNA for the CDR3: TGTGCCAGCAGTTGGCGTCCGTACGGCACCGGGGAGCTGTTTTTT.

The CDR3 reads CASSLASGGLDEQFF. The DNA of the CDR3 is TGCGCCAGCAGTTTAGCTAGCGGGGGTTTGGATGAGCAGTTCTTC. The chain uses TRBV5-1 and TRBJ2-1; 10 nucleotides align to TRBD2. The CDR3 contains 15 residues. The germline gives CDR1 SGHRS, CDR2 YFSETQ. Trimming removed 5 bases from V and 8 bases from J; junction bases left unmatched: 10.

The chain combines TRBV11-2 with TRBJ2-3; tentative D call: TRBD1 (5 bases). Trimming took 3 bases from V and 5 from J, leaving 15 bases between them. The CDR3 has 15 amino acids. Germline CDR1 SGHAT, CDR2 FQNNGV. This CDR3 reads CASSFHYLQGDTQYF. CDR3 in DNA: TGTGCCAGCAGCTTCCACTACCTGCAGGGAGATACGCAGTATTTT. Full variable domain (rest looked up from reference TRBV11-2 and TRBJ2-3): EAGVAQSPRYKIIEKRQSVAFWCNPISGHATLYWYQQILGQGPKLLIQFQNNGVVDDSQLPKDRFSAERLKGVDSTLKIQPAKLEDSAVYLCASSFHYLQGDTQYFGPGTRLTVL.

The gene calls are TRBV6-5 and TRBJ2-5; a weak D match, TRBD2 (6 bases). Trimming took 6 bases from V and 4 from J, leaving 9 bases between them. Germline V gives CDR1 MNHEY, CDR2 SVGAGI. The CDR3 is made up of 12 amino acids. CDR3 nucleotide sequence: TGTGCCAGCAGAACCGGGGGAGAGACCCAGTACTTC. As protein: CASRTGGETQYF.